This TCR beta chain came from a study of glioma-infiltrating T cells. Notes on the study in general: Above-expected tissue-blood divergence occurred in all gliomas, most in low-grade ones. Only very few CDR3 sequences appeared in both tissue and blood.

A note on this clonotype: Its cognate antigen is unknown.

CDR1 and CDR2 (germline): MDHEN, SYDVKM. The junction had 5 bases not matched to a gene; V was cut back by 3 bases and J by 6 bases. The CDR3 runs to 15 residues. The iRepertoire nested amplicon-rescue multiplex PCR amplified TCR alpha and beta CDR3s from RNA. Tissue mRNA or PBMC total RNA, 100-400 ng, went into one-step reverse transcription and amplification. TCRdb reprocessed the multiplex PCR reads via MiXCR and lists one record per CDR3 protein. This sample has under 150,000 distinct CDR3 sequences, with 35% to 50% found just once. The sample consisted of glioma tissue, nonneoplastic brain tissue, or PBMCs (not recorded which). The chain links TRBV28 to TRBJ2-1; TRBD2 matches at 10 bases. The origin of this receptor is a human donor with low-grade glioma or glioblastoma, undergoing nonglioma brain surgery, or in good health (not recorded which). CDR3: CASSFEREGGNEQFF. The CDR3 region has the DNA TGTGCCAGCAGTTTTGAGCGGGAGGGGGGCAATGAGCAGTTCTTC.